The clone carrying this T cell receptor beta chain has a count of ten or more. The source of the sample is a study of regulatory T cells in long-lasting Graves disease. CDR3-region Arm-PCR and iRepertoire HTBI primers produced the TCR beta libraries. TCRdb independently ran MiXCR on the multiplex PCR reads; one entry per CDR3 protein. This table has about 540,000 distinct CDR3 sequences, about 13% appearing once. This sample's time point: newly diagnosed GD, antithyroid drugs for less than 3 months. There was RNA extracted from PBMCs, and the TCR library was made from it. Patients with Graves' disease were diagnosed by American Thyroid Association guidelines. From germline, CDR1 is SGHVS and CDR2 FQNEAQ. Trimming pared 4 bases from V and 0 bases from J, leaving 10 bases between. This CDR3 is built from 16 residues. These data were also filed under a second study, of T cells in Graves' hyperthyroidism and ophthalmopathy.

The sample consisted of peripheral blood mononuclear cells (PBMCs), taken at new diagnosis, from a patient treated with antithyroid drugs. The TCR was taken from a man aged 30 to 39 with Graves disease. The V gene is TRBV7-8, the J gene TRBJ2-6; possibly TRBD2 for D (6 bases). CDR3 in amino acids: CASSWGLRSGANVLTF. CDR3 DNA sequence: TGTGCCAGCAGCTGGGGACTGCGCTCTGGGGCCAACGTCCTGACTTTC.